This TCR beta chain was sequenced during a study of regulatory T cells in long-lasting Graves disease. This clonotype was detected many times. The time point here: newly diagnosed GD, antithyroid drugs for less than 3 months. The TCR library was made from RNA extracted from PBMCs. With iRepertoire HTBI primers and Arm-PCR of CDR3 regions, TCR beta libraries were built. Per the authors' pipeline: The samples yielded approximately 62 TRBV and 13 to 15 TRBJ segments. Each CDR3 protein is one row after TCRdb ran MiXCR on the multiplex PCR reads. The V and J calls were determined by TCRdb, not by the authors. The table lists more than 400,000 distinct CDR3 sequences, about a sixth of them singletons. CDR1 is SGHRS, CDR2 YFSETQ, per germline. This CDR3 contains 12 residues. Trimming shortened V by 2 bases and J by 5 bases, and 8 bases separated the two germline ends. These sequences were also reported in another study, on T cells in Graves' hyperthyroidism and ophthalmopathy.

Sequenced material: peripheral blood mononuclear cells (PBMCs), taken at new diagnosis, from a patient treated with antithyroid drugs. J is TRBJ2-7 and V is TRBV5-1; possibly TRBD2 for D (5 bases). The source is a woman aged 25 to 39 with Graves disease. The CDR3 coding sequence is TGCGCCAGCAGCTTTATCGGGGACGAGCAGTACTTC. Amino acid sequence: CASSFIGDEQYF. Using reference TRBV5-1 and TRBJ2-7 for the parts outside the CDR3, the full variable domain is KAGVTQTPRYLIKTRGQQVTLSCSPISGHRSVSWYQQTPGQGLQFLFEYFSETQRNKGNFPGRFSGRQFSNSRSEMNVSTLELGDSALYLCASSFIGDEQYFGPGTRLTVT.